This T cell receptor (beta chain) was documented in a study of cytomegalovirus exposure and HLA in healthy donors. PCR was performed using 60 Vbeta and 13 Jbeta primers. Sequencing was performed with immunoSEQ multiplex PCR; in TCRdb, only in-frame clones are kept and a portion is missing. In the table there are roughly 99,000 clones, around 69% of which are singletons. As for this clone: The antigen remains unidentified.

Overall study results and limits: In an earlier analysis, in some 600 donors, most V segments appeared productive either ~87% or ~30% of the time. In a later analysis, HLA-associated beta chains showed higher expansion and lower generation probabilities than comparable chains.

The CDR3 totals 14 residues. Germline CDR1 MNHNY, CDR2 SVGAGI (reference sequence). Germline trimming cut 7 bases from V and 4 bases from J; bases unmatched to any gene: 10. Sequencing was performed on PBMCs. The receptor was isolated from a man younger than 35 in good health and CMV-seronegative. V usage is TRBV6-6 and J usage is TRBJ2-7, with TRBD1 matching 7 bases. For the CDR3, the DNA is TGTGCCAGCAACATCGACAGGGTCGGTTACGAGCAGTACTTC. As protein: CASNIDRVGYEQYF.